The rows below give T cell receptor beta chains drawn from one sample of a study of PD-L1 blockade in urothelial cancer. Generated by immunoSEQ multiplex PCR, the TCRdb table keeps only in-frame clones and is missing some. The sample shows 30,000 to 45,000 clones, more than 80% of them seen only once. The specimen was PBMCs, collected around atezolizumab (anti-PD-L1) treatment. These receptors originate from an older man with urothelial cancer. Each CDR3 is given with its conserved first and last residue. The order of the fields is CDR3 protein, CDR3 DNA, D gene, J gene, clone size, V gene. A D gene is named only where the DNA matches it firmly. Some rows mark clone size as missing; the rest say once, few, many or name a class of expanded clone.

CDR3 protein: CASSSGGPTYEQYF
CDR3 DNA: TGTGCCAGCAGCTCAGGGGGCCCTACCTACGAGCAGTACTTC
D gene: TRBD1
J gene: TRBJ2-7
clone size: .
V gene: TRBV7-6

CDR3 protein: CAWSVIQGASEQYF
CDR3 DNA: TGTGCCTGGAGTGTAATACAGGGGGCAAGCGAGCAGTACTTC
D gene: TRBD1
J gene: TRBJ2-7
clone size: once
V gene: TRBV30

CDR3 protein: CASSSFSGTLRLEQYF
CDR3 DNA: TGCGCCAGCAGCTCGTTTTCGGGAACGTTACGTCTCGAGCAGTACTTC
D gene: .
J gene: TRBJ2-7
clone size: .
V gene: TRBV5-1

CDR3 protein: CASSPSQVAEKLFF
CDR3 DNA: TGTGCCAGCTCACCGAGCCAAGTAGCTGAAAAACTGTTTTTT
D gene: .
J gene: TRBJ1-4
clone size: .
V gene: TRBV18

CDR3 protein: CASSPGTAFFGANVLTF
CDR3 DNA: .
D gene: .
J gene: TRBJ2-6
clone size: .
V gene: TRBV7-9

CDR3 protein: CASRTHQRGEQFF
CDR3 DNA: TGTGCCAGCAGGACTCATCAACGGGGTGAGCAGTTCTTC
D gene: .
J gene: TRBJ2-1
clone size: .
V gene: TRBV27

CDR3 protein: CASARQAIQGSEQFF
CDR3 DNA: TGTGCCAGCGCCCGGCAAGCCATACAGGGGAGTGAGCAGTTCTTC
D gene: TRBD1
J gene: TRBJ2-1
clone size: once
V gene: TRBV7-6

CDR3 protein: CASSTYRGSTDTQYF
CDR3 DNA: TGTGCCAGTAGTACCTACAGGGGCAGCACAGATACGCAGTATTTT
D gene: TRBD1
J gene: TRBJ2-3
clone size: .
V gene: TRBV19

CDR3 protein: CSVELRGVSYEQYF
CDR3 DNA: TGCAGCGTTGAGTTGCGGGGGGTCTCCTACGAGCAGTACTTC
D gene: TRBD2
J gene: TRBJ2-7
clone size: .
V gene: TRBV29-1

CDR3 protein: CASSAGLLQETQYF
CDR3 DNA: TGTGCCAGTTCCGCGGGACTCCTTCAAGAGACCCAGTACTTC
D gene: .
J gene: TRBJ2-5
clone size: .
V gene: TRBV19

CDR3 protein: CASSSPDRIQETQYF
CDR3 DNA: TGTGCCAGCAGCTCCCCGGACAGGATCCAAGAGACCCAGTACTTC
D gene: TRBD1
J gene: TRBJ2-5
clone size: once
V gene: TRBV28

CDR3 protein: CASSQASANEQFF
CDR3 DNA: TGTGCCAGCAGCCAAGCTAGCGCCAATGAGCAGTTCTTC
D gene: .
J gene: TRBJ2-1
clone size: once
V gene: TRBV7-3

CDR3 protein: CASSKLTVNQPQHF
CDR3 DNA: TGTGCCAGTAGTAAGCTTACCGTCAATCAGCCCCAGCATTTT
D gene: .
J gene: TRBJ1-5
clone size: few
V gene: TRBV19

CDR3 protein: CAWSGGQDYEQYF
CDR3 DNA: TGTGCCTGGAGTGGTGGACAGGACTACGAGCAGTACTTC
D gene: TRBD1
J gene: TRBJ2-7
clone size: .
V gene: TRBV30

CDR3 protein: CASSPQGNEKLFF
CDR3 DNA: TGTGCCAGCAGCCCTCAGGGAAATGAAAAACTGTTTTTT
D gene: .
J gene: TRBJ1-4
clone size: .
V gene: TRBV4-2

CDR3 protein: CASSLGIGTGITDTQYF
CDR3 DNA: TGTGCCAGCAGCTTGGGGATAGGGACAGGGATCACAGATACGCAGTATTTT
D gene: TRBD1
J gene: TRBJ2-3
clone size: .
V gene: TRBV13

CDR3 protein: CASSRGPSNQPQHF
CDR3 DNA: TGTGCCAGCAGTAGGGGCCCTAGCAATCAGCCCCAGCATTTT
D gene: .
J gene: TRBJ1-5
clone size: .
V gene: TRBV28